These 21 T cell receptor beta chains were sequenced from one sample in a study of blood T cells in healthy people across ages. Primed by a sample-barcoded 5' primer and a J-beta primer mix, a second PCR proceeded for about 6 to 12 cycles. TCRdb passed the 5' RACE reads through MiXCR, listing each CDR3 protein once. The table includes some 760,000 distinct CDR3 sequences, 20% to 25% detected once. The data were also submitted as part of a second study, on T cells of mothers and their children.

Sequencing was done on a sample of blood. The receptor set was obtained from a boy aged 5 to 17 in good health.

This clonotype showed up just a few times. CDR3 bases: TGCGCCAGCAGCCCGGGACAGAACATCGGGGGCTACACCTTC. Its translation is CASSPGQNIGGYTF. The chain couples TRBV5-1 to TRBJ1-2; 7 bases line up with TRBD1. The germline V gene has CDR1 SGHRS and CDR2 YFSETQ. The CDR3 length is 14 residues. Germline trimming cut 4 bases from V and 8 bases from J; bases unmatched to any gene: 11.

There are a few counts of this clonotype. The junction differs from germline at one of its ends, possibly a read error. The rearrangement joins TRBV28 to TRBJ2-1, with TRBD2 matching 10 bases. The CDR3 is 17 amino acids. The germline V gene has CDR1 MDHEN and CDR2 SYDVKM. This CDR3 reads CASSLPLAGEHYNGQFF. The CDR3 region has the DNA TGTGCCAGCAGTTTACCTCTAGCGGGAGAGCACTACAATGGGCAGTTCTTC.

This clonotype was observed a few times. The rearrangement links TRBV7-9 to TRBJ1-2, with TRBD1 matching 9 bases. Per the germline V gene, CDR1 is SEHNR and CDR2 is FQNEAQ (reference sequence). The junction had 13 bases not matched to a gene; V was cut back by 4 bases and J by 10 bases. The CDR3 sequence is 15 residues long. The CDR3 reads CASSSPAAGQGDYTF. The CDR3 coding sequence is TGTGCCAGCAGCTCACCGGCGGCGGGACAGGGTGACTACACCTTC.

This clonotype has a handful of counts. This sequence joins TRBV19 and TRBJ2-3; 7 bases are shared with TRBD1. V gave up 5 bases and J gave up 3 bases; unmatched junction bases: 8. This CDR3 spans 15 amino acids. Germline V lookup: CDR1 LNHDA, CDR2 SQIVND (reference sequence). CDR3 bases: TGTGCCAGTAGTGCCCGCGACAGGGTTACAGATACGCAGTATTTT. Its protein product is CASSARDRVTDTQYF.

The CDR3 is CSASTLAGGSLQETQYF. The CDR3 nucleotides are TGCAGTGCTAGTACTCTAGCGGGAGGCTCTCTCCAAGAGACCCAGTACTTC. V and J are TRBV20-1 and TRBJ2-5; 11 bases align to TRBD2. Germline V lookup: CDR1 DFQATT, CDR2 SNEGSKA (reference sequence). The V and J ends lost 3 bases and 1 base, in that order; junction bases with no gene match: 10. CDR3 length equals 17 residues.

A few counts support this clonotype. V and J are TRBV12-3 or TRBV12-4 and TRBJ1-2; D possibly corresponds to TRBD1 (5 bases). This CDR3 is built from 10 residues. V lost 6 bases to trimming and J lost 6 bases, with 5 bases between them. In DNA form, the CDR3 reads TGTGCCAGCAGAGGGGATGGCTACACCTTC. Residues: CASRGDGYTF.

The rearrangement joins TRBV6-5 to TRBJ1-2; 9 nucleotides agree with TRBD1. The CDR3 consists of 15 residues. Germline-derived CDR1 and CDR2 are MNHEY and SVGAGI. V gave up 6 bases and J gave up 2 bases; unmatched junction bases: 7. This CDR3 reads CASRPSGQGNYGYTF. The CDR3 DNA sequence: TGTGCCAGCAGACCTTCGGGACAGGGAAACTATGGCTACACCTTC.

This clonotype was observed many times. This chain joins TRBV6-1 and TRBJ1-2; a possible D gene is TRBD1 (5 bases). This CDR3 region has 14 residues. Trimming took off 4 bases at V and 8 bases at J, with 17 bases between the two ends. Germline V CDR1 and CDR2: MNHNS, SASEGT. CDR3 DNA sequence: TGTGCCAGCAGTGCCCAGCGGCAGGGAAGCGGCTACACCTTC. This gives the protein CASSAQRQGSGYTF.

This clonotype showed up many times. The gene calls are TRBV20-1 and TRBJ2-5; the D gene is possibly TRBD1 (5 bases). This CDR3 spans 12 amino acids. Germline values: CDR1 DFQATT, CDR2 SNEGSKA (reference sequence). V was cut by 6 bases and J by 3 bases, with 11 bases left in between. CDR3: CSALQGKETQYF. CDR3 bases: TGCAGTGCCTTGCAGGGCAAAGAGACCCAGTACTTC.

CDR3 nucleotides: TGTGCCAGCAGCCCCCGACTAGGTAGAGGGAATGAGCAGTTCTTC. It encodes CASSPRLGRGNEQFF. V gene TRBV13 combines with J gene TRBJ2-7, with TRBD2 as a possible D gene (6 bases). The DNA matches TRBJ2-1 better at its end, which makes the J call doubtful. There are 15 residues in the CDR3. CDR1 is PRHDT, CDR2 FYEKMQ, per germline (reference sequence).

This clonotype occurred many times. The chain uses TRBV12-3 or TRBV12-4 and TRBJ2-6, with no clear D. The CDR3 consists of 15 residues. V gave up 3 bases and J gave up 0 bases, with 6 bases separating them. The CDR3 protein is CASSFRNSGANVLTF. For the CDR3, the DNA is TGTGCCAGCAGTTTTAGGAACTCTGGGGCCAACGTCCTGACTTTC.

This sequence joins TRBV11-2 and TRBJ2-7; either TRBD1 or TRBD2 may supply D (5 bases each). V was trimmed by 5 bases and J by 0 bases, leaving 14 bases between them. Germline CDR1 is SGHAT and CDR2 is FQNNGV. The CDR3 is made up of 15 amino acids. The CDR3 DNA follows: TGTGCCAGCAGCGGAGAGTGGGACGGCTCCTACGAGCAGTACTTC. Translated, it gives CASSGEWDGSYEQYF.

This chain joins TRBV6-6 and TRBJ2-2, with 10 bases matching TRBD1. V was clipped by 5 bases and J by 5 bases; unmatched bases: 5. Germline assignment: CDR1 MNHNY and CDR2 SVGAGI (reference sequence). This CDR3 comprises 15 residues. CDR3 bases: TGTGCCAGCAGTCCCGGGACAGGGGAAACCGGGGAGCTGTTTTTT. Translated, it gives CASSPGTGETGELFF.

This clonotype turned up a few times. This chain links TRBV4-3 with TRBJ2-7; 7 bases agree with TRBD1. The trim removed 0 bases at V and 2 bases at J, leaving 7 bases unmatched. This CDR3 is 16 amino acids long. Germline-derived CDR1 and CDR2 are LGHNA and YSLEER. The CDR3 sequence: CASSQDGTARTYEQYF. CDR3 DNA sequence: TGCGCCAGCAGCCAAGACGGGACAGCCCGTACCTACGAGCAGTACTTC.

The chain uses TRBV27 and TRBJ1-4; no definite D call. There are 15 residues in the CDR3. V gave up 0 bases and J gave up 8 bases, with 13 bases separating them. CDR1 and CDR2 (germline): MNHEY, SMNVEV (reference sequence). The chain's CDR3 is CASSLSTRVNEKLFF. The DNA of the CDR3 is TGTGCCAGCAGTTTATCGACCCGGGTAAACGAAAAACTGTTTTTT.

The V and J genes are TRBV7-9 and TRBJ2-1; D remains ambiguous. Germline V lookup: CDR1 SEHNR, CDR2 FQNEAQ (reference sequence). V lost 3 bases and J 3 bases, leaving 6 bases between the germline ends. The CDR3 contains 13 residues. DNA of the CDR3: TGTGCCAGCAGCTTTTTCGGCTACAATGAGCAGTTCTTC. It specifies CASSFFGYNEQFF.

The V gene is TRBV7-2, the J gene TRBJ2-5, with 7 bases aligning to TRBD1. This CDR3 is built from 13 residues. The V gene's germline CDR1 is SGHTA and CDR2 FQGNSA. With 5 bases clipped from V and 13 bases from J, the junction kept 13 bases outside the gene matches. CDR3 residues: CASSPRRDSVTYF. The CDR3 bases are TGTGCCAGCAGCCCGCGACGGGACAGCGTAACGTACTTC.

V gene TRBV29-1 combines with J gene TRBJ2-1; 13 nucleotides match TRBD2. The germline V gene has CDR1 SQVTM and CDR2 ANQGSEA. The CDR3 runs to 14 residues. Unmatched junction bases numbered 7, after V lost 6 bases and J lost 8 bases. The CDR3 spells CSVLGTSGMDEQFF. Written as DNA, the CDR3 is TGCAGCGTGCTCGGGACTAGCGGGATGGATGAGCAGTTCTTC.

In this sample, this clonotype turned up a few times. The V and J genes are TRBV29-1 and TRBJ2-7, with 7 bases fitting TRBD1. V was pared by 7 bases and J by 5 bases, with 8 bases of the junction left unmatched. CDR1 is SQVTM, CDR2 ANQGSEA, per germline. The CDR3 has 12 amino acids. This CDR3 reads CSASRGRHEQYF. CDR3 in DNA: TGCAGCGCCTCAAGGGGGCGCCACGAGCAGTACTTC.

The sample holds a few counts of this clonotype. The chain uses TRBV28 and TRBJ2-7; no firm D call. From germline, CDR1 is MDHEN and CDR2 SYDVKM. V lost 3 bases, J lost 4 bases, and 13 bases lay in between. This CDR3 is built from 14 residues. CDR3 sequence (DNA): TGTGCCAGCAGTTTTGGGCCGGTAAGGTACGAGCAGTACTTC. Amino acids: CASSFGPVRYEQYF.

V is TRBV4-2 and J is TRBJ2-5, with D hard to call. The J call could be wrong; TRBJ2-7 is a better fit for the DNA end. Germline CDR1 LGHNA, CDR2 YNFKEQ. The CDR3 loop spans 14 amino acids. CDR3 sequence reads: CASSHPGITYEQYF. CDR3 sequence (DNA): TGTGCCAGCAGCCATCCCGGTATTACCTACGAGCAGTACTTC.